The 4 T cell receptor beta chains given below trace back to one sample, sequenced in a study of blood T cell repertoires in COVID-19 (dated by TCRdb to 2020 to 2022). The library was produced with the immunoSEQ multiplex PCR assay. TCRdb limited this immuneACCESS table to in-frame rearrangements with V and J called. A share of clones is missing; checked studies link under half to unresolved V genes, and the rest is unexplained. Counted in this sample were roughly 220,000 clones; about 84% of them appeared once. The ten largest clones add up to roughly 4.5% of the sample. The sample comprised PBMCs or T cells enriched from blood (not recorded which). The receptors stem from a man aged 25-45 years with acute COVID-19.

Here the CDR3 reads CASSVGTLRGLNQETQYF. The CDR3 DNA sequence: TGTGCCAGCAGCGTAGGTACCCTTAGAGGACTCAACCAAGAGACCCAGTACTTC. The rearrangement uses TRBV9 and TRBJ2-5; D perhaps matches TRBD2 (5 bases). Trimming removed 0 bases at V and 0 bases at J, with 18 bases between. CDR3 size: 18 residues. Germline V gene data show CDR1 as SGDLS and CDR2 as YYNGEE.

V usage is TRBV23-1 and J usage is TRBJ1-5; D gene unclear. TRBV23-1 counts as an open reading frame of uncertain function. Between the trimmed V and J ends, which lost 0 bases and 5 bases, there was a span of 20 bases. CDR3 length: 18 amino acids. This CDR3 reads CASSQSGRYKSLDQPQHF. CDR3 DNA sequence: TGCGCCAGCAGTCAATCGGGCAGGTACAAATCTTTGGATCAGCCCCAGCATTTT.

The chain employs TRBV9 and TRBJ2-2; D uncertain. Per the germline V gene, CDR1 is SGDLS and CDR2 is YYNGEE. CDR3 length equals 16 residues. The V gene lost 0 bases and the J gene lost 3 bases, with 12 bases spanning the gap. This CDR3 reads CASSVAQVPYTGELFF. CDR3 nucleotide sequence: TGTGCCAGCAGCGTAGCCCAGGTCCCCTACACCGGGGAGCTGTTTTTT.

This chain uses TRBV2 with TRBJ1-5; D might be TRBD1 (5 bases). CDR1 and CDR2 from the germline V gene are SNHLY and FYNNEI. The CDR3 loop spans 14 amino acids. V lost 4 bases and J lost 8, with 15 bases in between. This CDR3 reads CASSGDSPIEPQHF. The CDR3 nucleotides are TGTGCCAGCAGTGGAGACAGCCCCATAGAGCCCCAGCATTTT.